A selection of T cell receptor beta chains follows, all from one sample in a study of T cells in Graves' hyperthyroidism and ophthalmopathy. TCRdb reprocessed the multiplex PCR reads with MiXCR, giving one entry per CDR3 protein. The repertoire holds a few hundred thousand distinct CDR3 sequences, with under 60% as singletons. The specimen sequenced was peripheral blood or thyroid tissue (not recorded which). These receptors all come from a young woman with Graves' hyperthyroidism. CDR3s include the opening cysteine and the closing phenylalanine or tryptophan. D genes are given only for firm matches. A clone size is listed for some rows: how often the clone was seen (once, few, many), or a class if it is expanded.

few	TRBV12-3/TRBV12-4	.	TRBJ2-7	TGTGCCAGCAGTTTTCTGGGCGCCTACGAGCAGTACTTC	CASSFLGAYEQYF
few	TRBV29-1	.	TRBJ2-7	TGCAGCGTTGAAAGGTCCGATTACGAGCAGTACTTC	CSVERSDYEQYF
many	TRBV29-1	.	TRBJ1-1	TGCAGCGTTGATGGGGGGAGAGGTTTGAACACTGAAGCTTTCTTT	CSVDGGRGLNTEAFF
.	TRBV7-6	TRBD2	TRBJ2-7	TGTGCCAGCAGCTTAGAGGGAACTAGCGCCGAGCAGTACTTC	CASSLEGTSAEQYF
few	TRBV12-3/TRBV12-4	.	TRBJ1-1	TGTGCCAGCACCTACGCTCGGGGTGAAGCTTTCTTT	CASTYARGEAFF
.	TRBV12-3/TRBV12-4	.	TRBJ2-5	TGTGCCAGCAGTTTAGACGGGACTGACGAGACCCAGTACTTC	CASSLDGTDETQYF
.	TRBV7-2	TRBD1	TRBJ2-7	TGTGCCAGCAGCGTAACAGGGGAAGGCTACGAGCAGTACTTC	CASSVTGEGYEQYF
many	TRBV29-1	TRBD1	TRBJ2-7	TGCAGCGTTGAAGGTGGGGACAGCTCCTACGAGCAGTACTTC	CSVEGGDSSYEQYF
many	TRBV2	.	TRBJ1-4	TGTGCCACCCATTGGACAGCAACTAATGAAAAACTGTTTTTT	CATHWTATNEKLFF
many	TRBV2	.	TRBJ1-1	TGTGCCACCACCCCAGGGAGCGCTGAAGCTTTCTTT	CATTPGSAEAFF
.	TRBV2	.	TRBJ1-4	TGTGCCAGCGGCCAGGGGATAGATTCAGAAAAACTGTTTTTT	CASGQGIDSEKLFF
.	TRBV2	.	TRBJ2-7	TGTGCCAGCAGTGGGGGGACCCAAGCCTACGAGCAGTACTTC	CASSGGTQAYEQYF
.	TRBV24-1	.	TRBJ2-3	TGTGCCACCAGTGCTGGGTTCACAGATACGCAGTATTTT	CATSAGFTDTQYF
.	TRBV7-3	.	TRBJ1-5	TGTGCCAGCAGTTGGACGGTTAATAGCAATCAGCCCCAGCATTTT	CASSWTVNSNQPQHF
.	TRBV7-8	.	TRBJ1-4	TGTGCCAGCAGATACAAGCGGGGGGGGGAAAAACTGTTTTTT	CASRYKRGGEKLFF
many	TRBV24-1	.	TRBJ1-5	TGTGCCACCAGTGATCCAGGGGCTAGCAATCAGCCCCAGCATTTT	CATSDPGASNQPQHF
.	TRBV25-1	.	TRBJ2-7	TGTGCCAGCAGTGCTAGAGTGGGACCCCTCTACGAGCAGTACTTC	CASSARVGPLYEQYF
.	TRBV15	.	TRBJ1-5	TGTGCCACCAGCAGAGCGGCAGGGGGCAATCAGCCCCAGCATTTT	CATSRAAGGNQPQHF
.	TRBV29-1	.	TRBJ2-5	TGCAGCGTTGATGAATGGGAGACCCAGTACTTC	CSVDEWETQYF
.	TRBV7-8	TRBD1	TRBJ2-5	TGTGCCAGCAGCTTCCCCTCAGAGGGGGACAGGCAGACCCAGTACTTC	CASSFPSEGDRQTQYF
.	TRBV2	.	TRBJ1-2	TGTGCCAGCCGCGGGGAGTATGGCTACACCTTC	CASRGEYGYTF
.	TRBV2	.	TRBJ2-5	TGTGCCAGCACAGGACATTCGTACCAAGAGACCCAGTACTTC	CASTGHSYQETQYF
.	TRBV11-2	TRBD1	TRBJ2-7	TGTGCCAGCAGTTACTCTGTCGGGACAGGTCCCGAGCAGTACTTC	CASSYSVGTGPEQYF
.	TRBV7-6	TRBD2	TRBJ2-7	TGTGCCAGCAGTGCCTCCGCCGCTAGCGGGGCGTACGAGCAGTACTTC	CASSASAASGAYEQYF
few	TRBV12-3/TRBV12-4	.	TRBJ1-2	TGTGCCAGCAGTAAACACGTTGCTGACGGCTACACCTTC	CASSKHVADGYTF
.	TRBV4-1	.	TRBJ2-5	TGCGCCAGCAGCCAAGTTACAACTGAGACCCAGTACTTC	CASSQVTTETQYF
.	TRBV7-9	TRBD1	TRBJ1-4	TGTGCCAGCAGCGCTATGGACAGGGGAGGAGGTGAAAAACTGTTTTTT	CASSAMDRGGGEKLFF
once	TRBV15	.	TRBJ2-6	TGTGCCACCAGCGAGGACGGTGACTCTGGGGCCAACGTCCTGACTTTC	CATSEDGDSGANVLTF
few	TRBV7-8	.	TRBJ2-2	TGTGCCAGCAGCCTCACCGGGCGGACCGGGGAGCTGTTTTTT	CASSLTGRTGELFF
.	TRBV7-9	TRBD2	TRBJ2-7	TGTGCCAGCAGCTCCGGGACTAGCGGAGTCAGGCAGTACTTC	CASSSGTSGVRQYF
few	TRBV10-3	.	TRBJ1-4	TGTGCCAGCAGAAGCGGACGGTCTAATGAAAAACTGTTTTTT	CASRSGRSNEKLFF
many	TRBV24-1	.	TRBJ1-1	TGTGCCACCTTGGACGAAGGCGGCACTGAAGCTTTCTTT	CATLDEGGTEAFF
.	TRBV29-1	.	TRBJ1-4	TGCAGCGTTGGGCAGGGCTATGAAAAACTGTTTTTT	CSVGQGYEKLFF
few	TRBV5-1	.	TRBJ2-2	TGCGCCAGCAGCTTGGATCTAGCCAACACCGGGGAGCTGTTTTTT	CASSLDLANTGELFF
few	TRBV11-2	.	TRBJ2-7	TGTGCCAGCAGGGATCCGACGGGGATCTACGAGCAGTACTTC	CASRDPTGIYEQYF
few	TRBV29-1	.	TRBJ2-2	TGCAGCGTTGGGGGGGCAGTACTGAACACCGGGGAGCTGTTTTTT	CSVGGAVLNTGELFF
.	TRBV10-3	TRBD1	TRBJ1-1	TGTGCCATCAGTGAAAGGACAGGGGCGTCTGAAGCTTTCTTT	CAISERTGASEAFF
few	TRBV10-3	.	TRBJ1-5	TGTGCCAGCAGTTTAAATGGTCAACAGCCCCAGCATTTT	CASSLNGQQPQHF
.	TRBV7-2	.	TRBJ1-5	TGTGCCAGCAGCTTGGGGTGGGAGGAGCCCCAGCATTTT	CASSLGWEEPQHF
once	TRBV29-1	.	TRBJ2-5	TGCAGCCTCCGAACAGGGAGGATTGAGACCCAGTACTTC	CSLRTGRIETQYF
.	TRBV14	.	TRBJ2-3	TGTGCCAGCAGCCCGGACCTCGGCGAGCAGTATTTT	CASSPDLGEQYF
.	TRBV15	.	TRBJ2-5	TGTGCCACCAGCAGAGATCCGGGATCTGGAGAGACCCAGTACTTC	CATSRDPGSGETQYF
many	TRBV7-8	.	TRBJ1-2	TGTGCCAGCAGCTTGAGCCGTTTCTATGGCTACACCTTC	CASSLSRFYGYTF
.	TRBV29-1	.	TRBJ1-2	TGCAGCGTTGAAAACAGGGCCGGGAATGGCTACACCTTC	CSVENRAGNGYTF
once	TRBV2	TRBD1	TRBJ1-5	TGTGCCAGCAGTGAAGCGTCCGGGACAGGGGATCAGCCCCAGCATTTT	CASSEASGTGDQPQHF
few	TRBV20-1	.	TRBJ2-2	TGCAGTGCTAGGGCAATCGGGCGGGAGCTGTTTTTT	CSARAIGRELFF
.	TRBV29-1	.	TRBJ1-1	TGCAGCGTTGAGGGGGGCCTGGGGGGTGCTTTCTTT	CSVEGGLGGAFF
.	TRBV6-5	.	TRBJ1-6	TGTGCCAGCAGTCCCGGCAGGGGCAATTCACCCCTCCACTTT	CASSPGRGNSPLHF
.	TRBV20-1	TRBD1	TRBJ1-6	TGCAGTGCTAGAGAAGGGGGACAGTTTAATTCACCCCTCCACTTT	CSAREGGQFNSPLHF
.	TRBV2	.	TRBJ1-4	TGTGCCAGCAGTGGCACGGGCAGGGAGGAAAAACTGTTTTTT	CASSGTGREEKLFF